This is a list of T cell receptor beta chains from one sample in a study of blood T cell repertoires in COVID-19. Only in-frame clones appear in the TCRdb table, and some are missing; sequencing was by immunoSEQ multiplex PCR. The sample records about 270,000 clones, under 90% being singletons. Source material: peripheral blood. These receptors originate from a woman aged 18-29 years with acute or convalescent COVID-19. The CDR3 runs from the conserved cysteine through the conserved F or W. Fields, in order: V gene, CDR3 length, CDR3 protein.

>TRBV29-1|17
CSVRLQTQGNFNTEAFF
>TRBV24-1|17
CATSDSVAGGLTGELFF
>TRBV7-2|16
CASSPRTVATNEKLFF
>TRBV4-3|15
CASSPNPTGGNTIYF
>TRBV27|16
CASRHAGVRQRYGYTF
>TRBV11-2|15
CASSVTSDSSYEQYF
>TRBV7-2|16
CASSPRLAGGYNEQFF
>TRBV28|19
CASSVAGGPFFSSYNEQFF
>TRBV4-3|17
CASSQDKAGAANEKLFF
>TRBV6-4|14
CASSATSSPYGYTF
>TRBV10-2|14
CASMQQVLTYEQYF
>TRBV29-1|14
CSVEVLGGKETQYF
>TRBV5-1|13
CASSLQGQDGYTF
>TRBV7-2|17
CASSSLAGGPYTGELFF
>TRBV7-8|14
CASSSLRGGTEAFF
>TRBV6-5|15
CASSLGGPYSYEQYF
>TRBV5-1|15
CASSFNSQNTYEQYF
>TRBV5-6|15
CASSSGDRFPEKLFF
>TRBV10-3|13
CAIRGPENTEAFF
>TRBV6-5|13
CASNKGMNTEAFF
>TRBV10-3|15
CAISELLGTGDGYTF
>TRBV11-1|15
CASSLGLARDYEQFF
>TRBV19|16
CASTRVAGGFYNEQFF
>TRBV27|12
CATGQDYQPQHF
>TRBV28|16
CASSPLLRTVGYEQYF
>TRBV5-6|17
CASSLEAGTSGAYEQYF
>TRBV12-3/TRBV12-4|13
CASSQGWGTEAFF
>TRBV5-6|15
CASSLWHPSTDTQYF
>TRBV5-8|14
CASRIDRGVEKLFF